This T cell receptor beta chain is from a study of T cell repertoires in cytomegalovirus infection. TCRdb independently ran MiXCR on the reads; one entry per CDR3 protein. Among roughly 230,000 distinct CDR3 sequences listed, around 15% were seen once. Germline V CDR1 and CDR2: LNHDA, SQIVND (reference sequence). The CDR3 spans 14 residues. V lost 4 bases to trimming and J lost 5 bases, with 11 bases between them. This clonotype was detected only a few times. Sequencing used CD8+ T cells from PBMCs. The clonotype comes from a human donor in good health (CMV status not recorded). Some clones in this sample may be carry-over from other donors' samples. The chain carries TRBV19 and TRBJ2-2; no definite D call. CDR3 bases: TGTGCCAGTAGTACCGCCCTGAGGACCGGGGAGCTGTTTTTT. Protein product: CASSTALRTGELFF. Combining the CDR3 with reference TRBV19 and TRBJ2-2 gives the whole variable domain DGGITQSPKYLFRKEGQNVTLSCEQNLNHDAMYWYRQDPGQGLRLIYYSQIVNDFQKGDIAEGYSVSREKKESFPLTVTSAQKNPTAFYLCASSTALRTGELFFGEGSRLTVL.